This T cell receptor (beta chain) was recovered during a study of Ad26.COV2.S vaccination and SARS-CoV-2 variants. Study-level information: Donor allocation was to the COV1001 Ad26.COV2.S trial arm.

Produced via immunoSEQ multiplex PCR; TCRdb's table is partial and in-frame only. Among 350,000 to 500,000 clones listed, less than 95% were seen once. From germline, CDR1 is MNHNS and CDR2 SASEGT. Trimming removed 1 base at V and 6 bases at J, with 8 bases between. The CDR3 runs to 13 residues. Treatment here: approximately 18 received Ad26.COV2.S at low or high dose, single or two shots; about 5 received placebo; per-sample allocation not given. Material that was analyzed had been drawn on day 63 after the first vaccine or placebo injection. Recruitment in Boston yielded a donor of adult age, 18-55 years. Study-level points and caveats: Reported post-vaccination CD8+ and CD4+ T cell responses to spike showed substantial breadth.

To note about this clone: What it binds is not known.

The TCR sequence derives from a person between 18 and 65 years old who received the Ad26.COV2.S COVID-19 vaccine or a placebo. The specimen was peripheral blood, collected in a trial of Ad26.COV2.S vaccine versus placebo. The J gene is TRBJ2-3, the V gene TRBV6-1; the D gene could be TRBD1 or TRBD2 (5 bases each). CDR3 region: CASSEDRDDTQYF. Here the CDR3 DNA reads TGTGCCAGCAGTGAAGACCGGGACGATACGCAGTATTTT.